The 27 T cell receptor beta chains listed next were all sequenced from one sample in a study of cytomegalovirus exposure and HLA in healthy donors. This table comes from immunoSEQ multiplex PCR, and its TCRdb copy is limited to in-frame clones, with some not included. The data hold some 250,000 clones, with 90% observed a single time. Sequencing was done on a sample of PBMCs. Receptors originate from a woman aged 18-35 years in good health and CMV-seronegative.

The gene calls are TRBV27 and TRBJ2-1, with D possibly TRBD2 on 6 matching bases. Trimming took 5 bases from V and 6 from J, leaving 17 bases between them. Per germline, CDR1 MNHEY and CDR2 SMNVEV (reference sequence). The CDR3 has 15 amino acids. In DNA form, the CDR3 reads TGTGCCAGCAGTCCCTGGGCGGGGCCCGGCAATGAGCAGTTCTTC. This codes for CASSPWAGPGNEQFF.

The rearrangement uses TRBV7-9 and TRBJ1-3; D might be TRBD1 (6 bases). Per the germline V gene, CDR1 is SEHNR and CDR2 is FQNEAQ (reference sequence). There are 16 residues in the CDR3. V lost 6 bases, J lost 0 bases, and 15 bases lay in between. The CDR3 DNA reads as TGTGCCAGCAGTCTTGGCGGACAGTACTCTGGAAACACCATATATTTT. This gives the protein CASSLGGQYSGNTIYF.

The chain recombines TRBV11-2 with TRBJ1-1; D perhaps matches TRBD1 (5 bases). Germline V gene sequence: CDR1 SGHAT, CDR2 FQNNGV. The V gene lost 4 bases and the J gene lost 4 bases, with 13 bases spanning the gap. The CDR3 totals 14 residues. CDR3 region: CASSSRETLTEAFF. In nucleotides, the CDR3 is TGTGCCAGCAGCTCCAGGGAAACCCTCACTGAAGCTTTCTTT.

This clone came up once. V and J are TRBV6-5 and TRBJ1-4, with D hard to call. The CDR3 is 12 amino acids. The germline gives CDR1 MNHEY, CDR2 SVGAGI. V shed 6 bases and J shed 5 bases, with 7 bases lying between them. The DNA of the CDR3 is TGTGCCAGCAGGGACTTAAATGAAAAACTGTTTTTT. It is translated as CASRDLNEKLFF.

This rearrangement joins TRBV9 to TRBJ1-6, with 8 bases identical to TRBD1. The ends lost 3 bases at V and 9 bases at J; junction bases unmatched: 8. The V gene's germline CDR1 is SGDLS and CDR2 YYNGEE. The CDR3 totals 15 residues. CDR3 DNA sequence: TGTGCCAGCAGCGAGGTCGGGACAGGACTTTCACCCCTCCACTTT. It yields the protein CASSEVGTGLSPLHF.

This clone showed up just once. One end of the junction is discordant with germline, which a read error may explain. The CDR3 spells CANSQAGAALNTEAFF. CDR3 nucleotide sequence: TGCGCCAACAGCCAAGCCGGCGCAGCGTTGAACACTGAAGCTTTCTTT. The chain employs TRBV4-1 and TRBJ1-1; D unresolved. Germline V gene lookup returns CDR1 MGHRA and CDR2 YSYEKL. This CDR3 is 16 amino acids long.

V usage is TRBV9 and J usage is TRBJ1-3; 9 positions match TRBD1. The germline V gene has CDR1 SGDLS and CDR2 YYNGEE. With 0 bases clipped from V and 8 bases from J, the junction kept 18 bases outside the gene matches. This CDR3 has 19 amino acids. The DNA of the CDR3 is TGTGCCAGCAGCGTAGGTGACAGGGGGACAGGGCCCCAGGGGGACACCATATATTTT. The encoded protein is CASSVGDRGTGPQGDTIYF.

CDR3 loop: CAWSVPGTANTEAFF. CDR3 bases: TGTGCCTGGAGTGTCCCCGGGACAGCGAACACTGAAGCTTTCTTT. The chain has TRBV30 and TRBJ1-1; 7 positions agree with TRBD1. CDR3 length equals 15 residues. CDR1 is GTSNPN, CDR2 SVGIG, per germline (reference sequence). Trimming cost V 0 bases and J 1 base; bases outside gene matches: 5. The full variable domain, its missing parts supplied by reference TRBV30 and TRBJ1-1, is SQTIHQWPATLVQPVGSPLSLECTVEGTSNPNLYWYRQAAGRGLQLLFYSVGIGQISSEVPQNLSASRPQDRQFILSSKKLLLSDSGFYLCAWSVPGTANTEAFFGQGTRLTVV.

The V call is TRBV28, the J call TRBJ2-2; no clear D gene. The CDR3 has 17 amino acids. The germline V gene encodes CDR1 MDHEN and CDR2 SYDVKM. V lost 6 bases to trimming and J lost 0 bases, with 17 bases between them. The CDR3 loop reads CASSPVGWLTNTGELFF. In nucleotides, the CDR3 is TGTGCCAGCAGCCCCGTCGGTTGGTTGACGAACACCGGGGAGCTGTTTTTT.

The V gene is TRBV4-1, the J gene TRBJ1-5; no firm D call. The CDR3 loop spans 15 amino acids. Germline CDR1 reads MGHRA; CDR2 reads YSYEKL. With 1 base removed from V and 0 bases from J, the gap between germline ends came to 7 bases. The CDR3 sequence: CASSQGLDSNQPQHF. DNA for the CDR3: TGCGCCAGCAGCCAAGGATTAGATAGCAATCAGCCCCAGCATTTT.

This chain joins TRBV5-4 and TRBJ2-1; 11 bases are shared with TRBD1. Per the germline V gene, CDR1 is SGHNT and CDR2 is YYREEE (reference sequence). The CDR3 has 16 amino acids. Trimming took 0 bases from V and 7 from J; bases not matched to a gene: 6. The DNA of the CDR3 is TGTGCCAGCAGCTTGGCCGGACAGGGGGCGAGGAATGAGCAGTTCTTC. This codes for CASSLAGQGARNEQFF.

The chain links TRBV10-1 to TRBJ1-1; D not certain. Trimming cost V 0 bases and J 8 bases, with 10 bases left between them. CDR3 length: 13 amino acids. CDR1 is WNHNN and CDR2 is SYGVQD in the germline V gene (reference sequence). This chain's CDR3 is CASSESAGYEAFF. The CDR3 DNA reads TGCGCCAGCAGTGAGTCAGCAGGCTACGAAGCTTTCTTT.

The chain has TRBV9 and TRBJ1-3; no firm D call. The CDR3 is 16 residues long. Germline assignment: CDR1 SGDLS and CDR2 YYNGEE. V lost 0 bases, J lost 0 bases, and 10 bases lay in between. DNA for the CDR3: TGTGCCAGCAGCGTAGATATGTCCCCCTCTGGAAACACCATATATTTT. Its translation: CASSVDMSPSGNTIYF.

The chain links TRBV6-5 to TRBJ1-6, with D possibly TRBD1 on 6 matching bases. V was clipped by 2 bases and J by 7 bases, with 15 bases between them. The CDR3 is 16 amino acids. Germline V gene lookup returns CDR1 MNHEY and CDR2 SVGAGI. The CDR3 loop is CASSYAWTVKNSPLHF. In DNA form, the CDR3 reads TGTGCCAGCAGTTACGCCTGGACAGTAAAGAATTCACCCCTCCACTTT.

V is TRBV28 and J is TRBJ1-2; D perhaps matches TRBD1 (6 bases). Germline V gene data show CDR1 as MDHEN and CDR2 as SYDVKM. CDR3 length: 14 amino acids. V was cut by 5 bases and J by 8 bases, with 18 bases left in between. The CDR3 DNA sequence: TGTGCCAGCAGTCTCGCGGACAGATCGCGCGGCTACACCTTC. This gives the protein CASSLADRSRGYTF.

This chain joins TRBV29-1 and TRBJ2-7, with 7 bases identical to TRBD2. This CDR3 comprises 13 residues. Germline CDR1 SQVTM, CDR2 ANQGSEA. V lost 5 bases and J lost 0; bases outside the gene matches: 4. CDR3 DNA: TGCAGCGTTTCCCCGGGGGGCTCCTACGAGCAGTACTTC. As protein: CSVSPGGSYEQYF.

This clone was seen a single time. The V and J genes are TRBV7-8 and TRBJ1-1; D gene unclear. Trimming took 0 bases from V and 0 from J, leaving 8 bases between them. This CDR3 comprises 15 residues. Per the germline V gene, CDR1 is SGHVS and CDR2 is FQNEAQ. CDR3 nucleotide sequence: TGTGCCAGCAGCTTAGCGGCTCGGGTGAACACTGAAGCTTTCTTT. Translation gives CASSLAARVNTEAFF.

The count of this clone is one. The genes are TRBV27 and TRBJ2-2; 8 positions agree with TRBD1. In germline, CDR1 is MNHEY, CDR2 SMNVEV (reference sequence). The CDR3 runs to 14 residues. After removal of 10 bases from V and 4 bases from J, the junction contained 8 bases not matched to a gene. The CDR3 bases are TGTGCCACCCGTCGGACAGGGATCACCGGGGAGCTGTTTTTT. This translates into CATRRTGITGELFF.

The V call is TRBV15, the J call TRBJ1-2; D ambiguous. The V end was cut by 1 base, the J end by 5 bases, with 11 bases between. Germline loops: CDR1 LNHNV, CDR2 YYDKDF (reference sequence). This CDR3 has 14 residues. The CDR3 sequence: CATSRAGFEYGYTF. The CDR3 nucleotides read TGTGCCACCAGCAGAGCAGGTTTCGAGTATGGCTACACCTTC.

The chain combines TRBV5-4 with TRBJ1-2; 8 bases match TRBD1. Germline V gene data show CDR1 as SGHNT and CDR2 as YYREEE (reference sequence). With V trimmed by 0 bases and J by 4 bases, 8 bases remained unmatched. The CDR3 totals 16 residues. CDR3 DNA sequence: TGTGCCAGCAGCTTGGATGGACAGGGTGGCCCCTATGGCTACACCTTC. The encoded protein is CASSLDGQGGPYGYTF.

The rearrangement links TRBV5-1 to TRBJ2-1; 11 bases are shared with TRBD2. The V gene end was trimmed by 0 bases and the J gene end by 0 bases; junction bases not matched to a gene: 5. The length of the CDR3 is 18 residues. Germline V gene data show CDR1 as SGHRS and CDR2 as YFSETQ. The CDR3 region is CASSLGLAGGRSYNEQFF. The CDR3, as DNA: TGCGCCAGCAGCTTGGGGCTAGCGGGGGGACGCTCCTACAATGAGCAGTTCTTC.

For the CDR3, the DNA is TGTGCCAGCTCGACGACAGGGGGTCTCGAGCAGTACTTC. Protein sequence: CASSTTGGLEQYF. This sequence joins TRBV2 and TRBJ2-7; 9 nucleotides agree with TRBD1. Trimming removed 8 bases from V and 6 bases from J; junction bases left unmatched: 8. This CDR3 is built from 13 residues. Germline CDR1 reads SNHLY; CDR2 reads FYNNEI.

The rearrangement uses TRBV7-9 and TRBJ1-3; possibly TRBD1 for D (5 bases). Trimming took 4 bases from V and 0 from J, leaving 10 bases between them. Looked up from germline, CDR1 is SEHNR and CDR2 is FQNEAQ (reference sequence). CDR3 length equals 15 residues. CDR3 nucleotides: TGTGCCAGCAGCTCAGACGGGGGCTCTGGAAACACCATATATTTT. Its translation: CASSSDGGSGNTIYF.

The DNA of the CDR3 is TGTGCCAGCAGAAGGACAGGGGAAGAATCCTACGAGCAGTACGTC. Translation: CASRRTGEESYEQYV. This chain links TRBV28 with TRBJ2-7; TRBD1 agrees at 9 bases. This CDR3 contains 15 residues. The ends lost 6 bases at V and 1 base at J; junction bases unmatched: 7. CDR1 and CDR2 (germline): MDHEN, SYDVKM.

The chain joins TRBV28 to TRBJ2-7; D is possibly TRBD2 (6 bases). V was cut by 3 bases and J by 2 bases, with 14 bases left in between. The CDR3 loop spans 15 amino acids. Germline assignment: CDR1 MDHEN and CDR2 SYDVKM. As DNA, the CDR3 is TGTGCCAGCAGTTTTTTGGAGGGTGTAACCTACGAGCAGTACTTC. Translated: CASSFLEGVTYEQYF. Supplemented by reference TRBV28 and TRBJ2-7, the full variable domain reads DVKVTQSSRYLVKRTGEKVFLECVQDMDHENMFWYRQDPGLGLRLIYFSYDVKMKEKGDIPEGYSVSREKKERFSLILESASTNQTSMYLCASSFLEGVTYEQYFGPGTRLTVT.

J is TRBJ2-2 and V is TRBV6-5; a possible D gene is TRBD1 (6 bases). CDR3 length: 16 amino acids. V lost 0 bases and J 2 bases, leaving 10 bases between the germline ends. CDR1 is MNHEY, CDR2 SVGAGI, per germline. This CDR3 is CASSYSGHFNTGELFF. As DNA, the CDR3 is TGTGCCAGCAGTTACTCGGGACACTTTAACACCGGGGAGCTGTTTTTT.

The chain joins TRBV5-1 to TRBJ2-1; 11 bases align to TRBD2. Germline trimming cut 2 bases from V and 9 bases from J; bases unmatched to any gene: 4. This CDR3 region has 14 residues. CDR1 and CDR2 from the germline V gene are SGHRS and YFSETQ. CDR3: CASSFTGTSGEQFF. The CDR3 DNA is TGCGCCAGCAGCTTCACCGGGACTAGCGGTGAGCAGTTCTTC.